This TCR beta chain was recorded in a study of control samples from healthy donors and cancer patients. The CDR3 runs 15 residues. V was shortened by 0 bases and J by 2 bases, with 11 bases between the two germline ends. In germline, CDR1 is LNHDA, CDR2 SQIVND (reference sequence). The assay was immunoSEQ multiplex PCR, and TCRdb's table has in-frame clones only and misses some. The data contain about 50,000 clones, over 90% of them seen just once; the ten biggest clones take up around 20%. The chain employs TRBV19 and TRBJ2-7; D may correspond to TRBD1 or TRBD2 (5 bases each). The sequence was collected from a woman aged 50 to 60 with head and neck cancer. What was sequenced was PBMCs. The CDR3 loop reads CASSIEGTTAYEQYF. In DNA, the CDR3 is TGTGCCAGTAGTATAGAGGGGACGACGGCCTACGAGCAGTACTTC.